The 30 T cell receptor beta chains given below trace back to one sample, sequenced in a study of molecular identifiers for immune sequencing clone quantification. TCRdb reprocessed the PCR reads with MiXCR, giving one entry per CDR3 protein. The repertoire includes tens of thousands of distinct CDR3 sequences, around 20% of them detected once, and 1% to 1.2% sits in the top ten. The sequencing sample was made of naive CD8+ T cells from blood, with Jurkat cell RNA spiked in. Subset specified: FACS-sorted CD8+CD4-CCR7+CD45RA+ naive T cells. The receptors were gathered from a human donor in good health. Some libraries in this study had Jurkat cell RNA spiked in.

This chain uses TRBV2 with TRBJ1-1; no clear D. Germline loops: CDR1 SNHLY, CDR2 FYNNEI. V dropped 5 bases and J dropped 0 bases, with 19 bases sitting between them. The length of the CDR3 is 17 residues. The CDR3 nucleotides are TGTGCCAGCAGTACACTTGACGGATTCAAAATGAACACTGAAGCTTTCTTT. This codes for CASSTLDGFKMNTEAFF.

This clonotype has at least ten counts. The chain carries TRBV4-1 and TRBJ2-7, with a weak D call TRBD1 (6 bases). The germline CDR1 and CDR2 sequences are MGHRA and YSYEKL. The CDR3 runs 15 residues. Deletions cut 3 bases from V and 2 bases from J, with 14 bases between. CDR3: CASSHATGSAYEQYF. CDR3 nucleotides: TGCGCCAGCAGCCACGCTACAGGGTCCGCCTACGAGCAGTACTTC.

This clonotype was detected many times. The chain carries TRBV5-4 and TRBJ1-1; 9 bases align to TRBD1. The trim removed 0 bases at V and 0 bases at J, leaving 6 bases unmatched. Germline assignment: CDR1 SGHNT and CDR2 YYREEE (reference sequence). This CDR3 comprises 17 residues. DNA for the CDR3: TGTGCCAGCAGCTTGGACGGGACAGGGCGCATGAACACTGAAGCTTTCTTT. It translates to CASSLDGTGRMNTEAFF.

This clonotype was found many times. The rearrangement links TRBV19 to TRBJ2-1; 8 bases are a match to TRBD2. J lost 1 base, V lost 1 base, and 3 bases had no gene match. Per the germline V gene, CDR1 is LNHDA and CDR2 is SQIVND (reference sequence). This CDR3 spans 16 amino acids. CDR3 amino acids: CASSIGAGGSYNEQFF. The CDR3 region has the DNA TGTGCCAGTAGTATAGGCGCGGGAGGATCCTACAATGAGCAGTTCTTC.

This clonotype was picked up many times. V gene TRBV9 combines with J gene TRBJ2-3, with unresolved D. V was trimmed by 0 bases and J by 2 bases, leaving 7 bases between them. Germline CDR1 reads SGDLS; CDR2 reads YYNGEE. CDR3 length: 14 amino acids. CDR3 protein: CASSVASFTDTQYF. The CDR3 DNA is TGTGCCAGCAGCGTAGCCAGTTTCACAGATACGCAGTATTTT.

In its sample, this clonotype was seen once. The chain recombines TRBV11-3 with TRBJ2-2, with a tentative D call TRBD2 (5 bases). V was clipped by 1 base and J by 3 bases, with 12 bases between them. The germline V gene encodes CDR1 SGHNT and CDR2 YENEEA. This CDR3 is built from 16 residues. CDR3 bases: TGTGCCAGCAGCTTAGGAATTGGACTCTACACCGGGGAGCTGTTTTTT. It specifies CASSLGIGLYTGELFF.

The chain recombines TRBV7-9 with TRBJ2-2; D gene unclear. The CDR3 consists of 13 residues. Deletions cut 0 bases from V and 6 bases from J, with 5 bases between. The germline CDR1 and CDR2 sequences are SEHNR and FQNEAQ (reference sequence). CDR3 amino acids: CASSLASSGELFF. For the CDR3, the DNA is TGTGCCAGCAGCTTAGCTAGTTCCGGGGAGCTGTTTTTT.

In this sample, this clonotype turned up many times. The CDR3 bases are TGCGCCAGCAGCCACGACTTTAGCGGGGGTGCCTACGAGCAGTACTTC. This codes for CASSHDFSGGAYEQYF. The chain carries TRBV4-1 and TRBJ2-7; 9 bases align to TRBD2. CDR3 length: 16 residues. V trimming: 3 bases; J trimming: 2 bases; junction bases outside the gene matches: 8. Germline values: CDR1 MGHRA, CDR2 YSYEKL.

This clonotype was counted ten times or more. V usage is TRBV6-5 and J usage is TRBJ2-7; D perhaps matches TRBD1 (6 bases). CDR1 and CDR2 (germline): MNHEY, SVGAGI. The ends were cut back, 4 bases at V and 6 bases at J, with 19 bases in the middle. The CDR3 is 15 residues long. The CDR3 here is CASSSDHDEGGEQYF. In DNA form, the CDR3 reads TGTGCCAGCAGTTCCGATCACGACGAAGGGGGCGAGCAGTACTTC.

This clonotype was observed many times. This rearrangement joins TRBV7-9 to TRBJ2-7; 10 bases agree with TRBD1. V shed 5 bases, J shed 2 bases, and the junction held 6 bases outside the gene matches. Germline-derived CDR1 and CDR2 are SEHNR and FQNEAQ (reference sequence). The CDR3 covers 15 residues. The CDR3 coding sequence is TGTGCCAGCAGCCCAGGGACAGGGGCCGCCTACGAGCAGTACTTC. Protein: CASSPGTGAAYEQYF.

Points on this clonotype: This may be a read error: a much more frequent sequence differs by one nucleotide. This chain connects TRBV27 to TRBJ2-7; TRBD1 agrees at 8 bases. The CDR3 loop spans 14 amino acids. The V gene's germline CDR1 is MNHEY and CDR2 SMNVEV (reference sequence). CDR3 coding DNA: TGTGCCAGCAGCATAACGCGGACAGGGTACGGGCAGTACTTC. Encoded protein: CASSITRTGYGQYF.

The V and J genes are TRBV19 and TRBJ2-7, with a possible D match to TRBD2 (6 bases). Germline CDR1 reads LNHDA; CDR2 reads SQIVND (reference sequence). V lost 7 bases and J 3 bases, leaving 22 bases between the germline ends. This CDR3 contains 16 residues. The CDR3, as DNA: TGTGCCAGTACCCCTCGTTGGGGGGAAGCTATCTACGAGCAGTACTTC. Its translation is CASTPRWGEAIYEQYF.

In this sample, this clonotype turned up many times. V usage is TRBV27 and J usage is TRBJ2-7; D remains ambiguous. Germline assignment: CDR1 MNHEY and CDR2 SMNVEV (reference sequence). V was trimmed by 6 bases and J by 2 bases, leaving 11 bases between them. The CDR3 has 13 amino acids. This CDR3 reads CASRPEDAYEQYF. The CDR3, as DNA: TGTGCCAGCAGACCGGAAGACGCCTACGAGCAGTACTTC.

With respect to this clonotype: One base away lies a much larger clone, so this may be a sequencing read error. J is TRBJ2-1 and V is TRBV12-3 or TRBV12-4; the D gene is possibly TRBD2 (5 bases). This CDR3 region has 13 residues. The CDR3 loop reads CVSSPPGSYEQFF. CDR3 nucleotide sequence: TGTGTCAGCAGTCCCCCGGGGTCATATGAGCAGTTCTTC.

This clonotype turned up a few times. The V call is TRBV29-1, the J call TRBJ2-7; the match to TRBD1 covers 7 bases. There are 13 residues in the CDR3. The germline gives CDR1 SQVTM, CDR2 ANQGSEA. The junction had 3 bases not matched to a gene; V was cut back by 4 bases and J by 0 bases. CDR3 in amino acids: CSVAWTGSYEQYF. DNA for the CDR3: TGCAGCGTTGCCTGGACAGGCTCCTACGAGCAGTACTTC.

This clonotype was counted at least ten times. The chain employs TRBV9 and TRBJ2-3, with D possibly being TRBD1 or TRBD2 (6 bases each). Germline V CDR1 and CDR2: SGDLS, YYNGEE. With 7 bases removed from V and 1 base from J, the gap between germline ends came to 13 bases. The CDR3 is made up of 14 amino acids. The DNA of the CDR3 is TGTGCCAGCGCACTCGGGGGCCGCACAGATACGCAGTATTTT. It yields the protein CASALGGRTDTQYF.

V usage is TRBV4-3 and J usage is TRBJ1-1; possible D gene TRBD1, 5 bases. The V and J ends lost 2 bases and 1 base respectively, with 17 bases between them. Germline CDR1 LGHNA, CDR2 YSLEER. CDR3 length: 17 residues. As DNA, the CDR3 is TGCGCCAGCAGCCAATCCAGGGCCCGATTACCGAACACTGAAGCTTTCTTT. Protein sequence: CASSQSRARLPNTEAFF.

In its sample, this clonotype was seen many times. V is TRBV9 and J is TRBJ2-7, with TRBD2 identical over 10 bases. With 1 base clipped from V and 6 bases from J, the junction kept 4 bases outside the gene matches. The CDR3 length is 14 residues. CDR1 is SGDLS, CDR2 YYNGEE, per germline. This CDR3 reads CASSVSSGRVEQYF. The CDR3 DNA is TGTGCCAGCAGCGTAAGCAGCGGGAGGGTCGAGCAGTACTTC.

This clonotype was recorded many times. The rearrangement joins TRBV4-3 to TRBJ1-1, with D possibly matching TRBD1 (5 bases). V was pared by 0 bases and J by 3 bases, with 14 bases between. The germline V gene encodes CDR1 LGHNA and CDR2 YSLEER. The length of the CDR3 is 16 residues. CDR3: CASSQDLTGGYTEAFF. CDR3 coding DNA: TGCGCCAGCAGCCAAGATCTCACCGGGGGTTACACTGAAGCTTTCTTT.

This clonotype was picked up many times. The rearrangement joins TRBV28 to TRBJ2-7; 7 bases map to TRBD1. The V gene's germline CDR1 is MDHEN and CDR2 SYDVKM. V was pared by 7 bases and J by 5 bases, with 8 bases of the junction left unmatched. The CDR3 sequence is 13 residues long. The CDR3 loop is CASKPTGADEQYF. The CDR3 bases are TGTGCCAGCAAGCCTACAGGGGCAGACGAGCAGTACTTC.

This clonotype has only a few counts. This chain connects TRBV27 to TRBJ2-2, with 13 bases identical to TRBD2. Germline V lookup: CDR1 MNHEY, CDR2 SMNVEV (reference sequence). The CDR3 has 17 amino acids. Trimming removed 6 bases from V and 1 base from J; junction bases left unmatched: 5. The CDR3 region is CASSILAGGVNTGELFF. Here the CDR3 DNA reads TGTGCCAGCAGCATACTAGCGGGGGGGGTGAACACCGGGGAGCTGTTTTTT.

J is TRBJ2-7 and V is TRBV4-3; TRBD1 agrees at 9 bases. The CDR3 loop spans 14 amino acids. The V segment lost 4 bases and the J segment 4 bases; nucleotides outside the gene matches: 5. The germline V gene encodes CDR1 LGHNA and CDR2 YSLEER. CDR3 region: CASSPGQGMYEQYF. The CDR3, as DNA: TGCGCCAGCAGCCCGGGACAGGGTATGTACGAGCAGTACTTC.

This clonotype was recorded many times. This rearrangement joins TRBV19 to TRBJ1-5, with D maybe TRBD1 (5 bases). The CDR3 is made up of 12 amino acids. CDR1 is LNHDA, CDR2 SQIVND, per germline (reference sequence). V was trimmed by 8 bases and J by 6 bases, leaving 11 bases between them. The CDR3 coding sequence is TGTGCCAGTTCTTGGGGGTTTCAGCCCCAGCATTTT. Residues: CASSWGFQPQHF. Complete variable domain (other parts from reference TRBV19 and TRBJ1-5): DGGITQSPKYLFRKEGQNVTLSCEQNLNHDAMYWYRQDPGQGLRLIYYSQIVNDFQKGDIAEGYSVSREKKESFPLTVTSAQKNPTAFYLCASSWGFQPQHFGDGTRLSIL.

This clonotype was counted between two and nine times. This may be a read error: a much more frequent sequence differs by one nucleotide. The rearrangement joins TRBV29-1 to TRBJ2-4, with D tentatively TRBD2 (6 bases). The CDR3 consists of 14 residues. Trimming took off 7 bases at V and 7 bases at J, with 20 bases between the two ends. From germline, CDR1 is SQVTM and CDR2 ANQGSEA. CDR3 nucleotides: TGCAGCGCTGGAAATGAAGCTGGGGGGAACATTCAGTACTTC. Translating gives CSAGNEAGGNIQYF.

In its sample, this clonotype was seen many times. The chain recombines TRBV27 with TRBJ2-2; 9 nucleotides match TRBD2. The CDR3 has 17 residues. Trimming took 5 bases from V and 0 from J; bases not matched to a gene: 7. Germline values: CDR1 MNHEY, CDR2 SMNVEV (reference sequence). Written as DNA, the CDR3 is TGTGCCAGCAGTCTTTCAGCGGGAGGCACGAACACCGGGGAGCTGTTTTTT. It encodes CASSLSAGGTNTGELFF.

This clonotype appeared many times. This chain joins TRBV4-3 and TRBJ2-2, with 12 bases that match TRBD1. Per germline, CDR1 LGHNA and CDR2 YSLEER. The CDR3 runs 16 residues. The junction had 4 bases not matched to a gene; V was cut back by 2 bases and J by 6 bases. This CDR3 reads CASSQPGQGAAGELFF. For the CDR3, the DNA is TGCGCCAGCAGCCAACCGGGACAGGGGGCCGCCGGGGAGCTGTTTTTT.

This clonotype occurred once. A much larger clone is a single base away; this may be a read error. This chain joins TRBV6-2 or TRBV6-3 and TRBJ2-7; 9 bases line up with TRBD1. The CDR3 is 14 amino acids. Germline V gene data show CDR1 as MNHEY and CDR2 as SVGEGT. CDR3 in DNA: TGTGCCAGCACCCCCGGGACAGGGTACTACGAGCAGTGCTTC. Translation gives CASTPGTGYYEQCF.

Only a few counts were recorded for this clonotype. V gene TRBV4-1 combines with J gene TRBJ2-7; D possibly corresponds to TRBD1 (7 bases). Germline-derived CDR1 and CDR2 are MGHRA and YSYEKL. This CDR3 region has 14 residues. Trimming cost V 1 base and J 12 bases, with 19 bases left between them. In nucleotides, the CDR3 is TGCGCCAGCAGCCAAGGACAGGGAGGCTACGAGTGGTACTTC. Amino acid sequence: CASSQGQGGYEWYF.

This clonotype has a count of ten or more. The V call is TRBV4-3, the J call TRBJ1-1; tentatively, D is TRBD1 (5 bases). The CDR3 has 14 amino acids. The V and J ends lost 2 bases and 6 bases respectively, with 13 bases between them. Germline assignment: CDR1 LGHNA and CDR2 YSLEER. The CDR3 coding sequence is TGCGCCAGCAGCCAACAGGGCGGGGGTTCTGAAGCTTTCTTT. It specifies CASSQQGGGSEAFF.

As for this clonotype: It may be a read error: a sequence one base away is much more abundant. The chain links TRBV19 to TRBJ1-5; no clear D. The CDR3 runs 15 residues. Trimming removed 4 bases from V and 5 bases from J, with 15 bases in between. CDR1 is LNHDA and CDR2 is SQIVND in the germline V gene (reference sequence). As DNA, the CDR3 is TGTGCCAGTAGTAGCTGGGGAGTGGGCGATCAGCCCCAGCATTTT. Translation: CASSSWGVGDQPQHF.